This T cell receptor beta chain came from a study of human T cells and chemical hapten exposure. Time point meaning: patch test 2, 6 weeks after DPC sensitization. Specified treatment: therapeutic diphenylcyclopropenone sensitization with weekly scalp DPC. MiXCR, applied by TCRdb to the RACE reads, yields one record per CDR3 protein. The table shows a few hundred thousand distinct CDR3 sequences, with about 6% occurring only once. Germline CDR1 and CDR2: SEHNR and FQNEAQ (reference sequence). The CDR3 runs to 16 residues. The junction had 15 bases not matched to a gene; V was cut back by 5 bases and J by 5 bases. This clonotype has ten or more counts.

Sequences were derived from whole blood, sampled in connection with sensitization to the hapten diphenylcyclopropenone (DPC). This chain connects TRBV7-9 to TRBJ2-7, with 7 bases matching TRBD1. This receptor was obtained from a woman aged 18-29 years with alopecia areata. Some clones in this sample may be carry-over from other donors' samples. The CDR3 nucleotides are TGTGCCAGCAGCCGATACCTACCTCCGACAGGGCACGAGCAGTACTTC. It translates to CASSRYLPPTGHEQYF.